This TCR beta chain derives from a study of cytomegalovirus exposure and HLA in healthy donors. At the level of the study: Genetic ancestry analysis placed about 80% of the roughly 400 donors that were genotyped in the Caucasian-associated cluster.

J lost 3 bases, V lost 5 bases, and 11 bases had no gene match. The CDR3 sequence is 16 residues long. Germline CDR1 SGHTA, CDR2 FQGNSA. Notes on this clone: Its antigen is unidentified.

The study ran its PCR with 60 Vbeta and 13 Jbeta primers. Profiled with immunoSEQ multiplex PCR; TCRdb holds only in-frame clones, not every one. With over 100,000 clones in the sample, the ten largest clones hold 6.8%. Study-wide results and limits: The majority of CMV-associated TCR beta chains were reported as apparently HLA-restricted in a later analysis. Across donors, sequencing depth was assumed by presence/absence analyses to be roughly uniform. Data from an earlier analysis indicated that most TCR beta V segments were productive either about 90% or about 30% of the time.

The rearrangement joins TRBV7-2 to TRBJ2-7; 9 bases align to TRBD2. The sequenced sample was PBMCs. The clonotype comes from a man aged 40-55 years in good health and CMV-seropositive. The DNA for the CDR3 is TGTGCCAGCAGCCCTAGGCCGGGACTAGCTAACTACGAGCAGTACTTC. This sequence encodes CASSPRPGLANYEQYF.